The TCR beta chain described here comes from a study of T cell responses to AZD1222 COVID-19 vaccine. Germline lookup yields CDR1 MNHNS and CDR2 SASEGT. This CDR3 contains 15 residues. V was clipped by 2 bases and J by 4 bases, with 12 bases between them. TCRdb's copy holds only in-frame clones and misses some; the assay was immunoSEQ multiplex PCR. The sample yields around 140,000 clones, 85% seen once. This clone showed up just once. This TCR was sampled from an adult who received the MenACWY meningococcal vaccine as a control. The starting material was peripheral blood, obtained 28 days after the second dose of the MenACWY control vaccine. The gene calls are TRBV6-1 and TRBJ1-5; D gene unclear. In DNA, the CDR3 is TGTGCCAGCAGTGAACTTAGAGGACGGAATCAGCCCCAGCATTTT. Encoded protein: CASSELRGRNQPQHF.